What follows describes a single T cell receptor (beta chain). Antigen specificity is unknown. The sample belongs to a study of radiotherapy plus CTLA-4 blockade in lung cancer. Study overall: There were objective responses in roughly a sixth of patients, and 30% to 35% had disease control. General study points: Increased serum interferon-beta after radiation also reportedly predicted response strongly. Some TCR clones had been derived from tumors. These clones expanded in peripheral blood after radiotherapy plus ipilimumab.

TCRdb keeps only in-frame clones here, not all; method: immunoSEQ multiplex PCR. The sample carries 80,000 to 95,000 clones, 80% to 85% recorded once. Trimming took off 8 bases at V and 1 base at J, with 12 bases between the two ends. This CDR3 is built from 14 residues. In germline, CDR1 is MDHEN, CDR2 SYDVKM. The chain couples TRBV28 to TRBJ1-5; D remains ambiguous. The TCR sequence derives from a human donor with non-small cell lung cancer that progressed on radiotherapy plus ipilimumab. Material: peripheral blood, obtained from a patient treated with radiotherapy plus ipilimumab. The CDR3: CASGSRVSNQPQHF. The CDR3 DNA reads TGTGCCAGCGGGTCTCGGGTCAGCAATCAGCCCCAGCATTTT. Drawing the rest from reference TRBV28 and TRBJ1-5, the complete variable domain is DVKVTQSSRYLVKRTGEKVFLECVQDMDHENMFWYRQDPGLGLRLIYFSYDVKMKEKGDIPEGYSVSREKKERFSLILESASTNQTSMYLCASGSRVSNQPQHFGDGTRLSIL.